The rows below give T cell receptor beta chains drawn from one sample of a study of CD8 T cells in Susac syndrome. TCRdb independently ran MiXCR on the immunoSEQ multiplex PCR reads; one entry per CDR3 protein. The sample has 150,000 to 200,000 distinct CDR3 sequences, 95% to 96% seen once. Sequencing input: CD4+ T cells from PBMCs. These receptors originate from a human donor with Susac syndrome. Each CDR3 is given with its conserved first and last residue. D genes are given only for firm matches. Some rows mark clone size as missing; the rest say once, few, many or name a class of expanded clone.

v_gene	j_gene	abundance	d_gene	CDR3aa	CDR3nt
TRBV29-1	TRBJ2-7	-	TRBD2	CSAGGTSGYEQYF	TGCAGCGCCGGGGGGACTAGCGGATACGAGCAGTACTTC
TRBV7-2	TRBJ2-1	-	TRBD2	CASSLVGGSSYNEQFF	TGTGCCAGCAGCTTAGTAGGCGGGAGCTCCTACAATGAGCAGTTCTTC
TRBV2	TRBJ2-7	-	TRBD2	CASKLAGEQYF	TGTGCCAGCAAACTAGCGGGCGAGCAGTACTTC
TRBV3-1	TRBJ1-1	-	TRBD1	CASTQGGGAEAFF	TGTGCCAGCACTCAGGGGGGGGGAGCTGAAGCTTTCTTT
TRBV7-3	TRBJ2-5	-	-	CASSVMGGRETQYF	TGTGCCAGCAGCGTAATGGGGGGCCGAGAGACCCAGTACTTC
TRBV18	TRBJ2-5	few	-	CASSPNRETQYF	TGTGCCAGCTCACCCAATAGGGAGACCCAGTACTTC
TRBV6-5	TRBJ1-2	once	-	CASRQDSYGYTF	TGTGCCAGCAGACAAGACAGTTATGGCTACACCTTC
TRBV20-1	TRBJ1-2	-	-	CSARDTGWHGYTF	TGCAGTGCTAGAGATACAGGATGGCACGGCTACACCTTC
TRBV24-1	TRBJ1-5	-	-	CATSDLSHRQPQHF	TGTGCCACCAGTGATTTGTCCCACAGACAGCCCCAGCATTTT
TRBV6-2/TRBV6-3	TRBJ2-5	-	TRBD1	CASSAPGQQETQYF	TGTGCCAGCAGCGCACCGGGACAGCAAGAGACCCAGTACTTC
TRBV2	TRBJ2-1	-	-	CASSQGIEQFF	TGTGCCAGCAGCCAGGGGATTGAGCAGTTCTTC
TRBV27	TRBJ1-6	-	-	CASSLSPGSPLHF	TGTGCCAGCAGTTTGAGCCCGGGGTCACCCCTCCACTTT
TRBV14	TRBJ2-3	-	TRBD2	CASSQDGGRRTDTQYF	TGTGCCAGCAGCCAAGATGGCGGGAGGCGCACAGATACGCAGTATTTT